The sequence of this T cell receptor beta chain was determined in a study of blood T cell repertoires in COVID-19. Across the whole study: In each case, the material was cDNA or gDNA derived from T cells, B-cell-depleted T cells, or PBMCs.

This table comes from immunoSEQ multiplex PCR, and its TCRdb copy is limited to in-frame clones, with some not included. Found here are some 150,000 clones, over 80% of them singletons; the top ten hold 2% to 2.5%. Germline values: CDR1 SGHRS, CDR2 YFSETQ. V was pared by 7 bases and J by 9 bases, with 10 bases between. The CDR3 totals 10 residues. Sequencing used peripheral blood. V gene TRBV5-1 combines with J gene TRBJ1-1; D call uncertain. This receptor was identified in a middle-aged man with active COVID-19. The CDR3 nucleotides are TGCGCCAGCGGTAGTAAGAAAGCTTTCTTT. It is translated as CASGSKKAFF.